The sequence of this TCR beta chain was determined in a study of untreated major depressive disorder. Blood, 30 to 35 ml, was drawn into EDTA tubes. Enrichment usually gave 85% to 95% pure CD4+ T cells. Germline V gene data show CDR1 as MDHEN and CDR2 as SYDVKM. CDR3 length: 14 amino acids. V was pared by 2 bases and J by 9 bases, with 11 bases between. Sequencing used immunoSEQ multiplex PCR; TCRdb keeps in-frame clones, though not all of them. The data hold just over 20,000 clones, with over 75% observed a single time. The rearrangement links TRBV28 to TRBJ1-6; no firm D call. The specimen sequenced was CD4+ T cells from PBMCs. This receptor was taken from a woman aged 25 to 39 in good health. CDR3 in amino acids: CASSLGGSSSPLHF. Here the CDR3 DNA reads TGTGCCAGCAGTTTAGGAGGTTCATCTTCACCCCTCCACTTT.